Listed here are 19 T cell receptor beta chains from one sample, sequenced in a study of T cells in localized non-small cell lung cancer. Clones were sequenced by immunoSEQ multiplex PCR, and TCRdb holds only the in-frame ones, with some missing. The repertoire holds about 24,000 clones, with 90% to 95% as singletons. Source: peripheral blood, taken before any cancer treatment. These receptors were taken from a woman aged 35 to 70 with stage I lung adenocarcinoma.

This clone occurred a few times. The chain recombines TRBV5-1 with TRBJ1-1; D uncertain. V lost 1 base and J lost 6, with 16 bases in between. CDR3 size: 15 residues. Germline CDR1 SGHRS, CDR2 YFSETQ. CDR3 coding DNA: TGCGCCAGCAGCTTGTACGATGTACTTAGGGCTGAAGCTTTCTTT. Its protein product is CASSLYDVLRAEAFF.

In this sample, this clone turned up once. The V gene is TRBV19, the J gene TRBJ2-5, with 9 bases that match TRBD1. The ends lost 6 bases at V and 5 bases at J; junction bases unmatched: 7. CDR3 length equals 14 residues. Germline assignment: CDR1 LNHDA and CDR2 SQIVND (reference sequence). For the CDR3, the DNA is TGTGCCAGTAGAGGCAACAGGGGGCCCGAGACCCAGTACTTC. Its protein product is CASRGNRGPETQYF.

This chain uses TRBV28 with TRBJ2-4; 11 nucleotides align to TRBD1. The CDR3 has 15 amino acids. V lost 2 bases, J lost 7 bases, and 4 bases stayed unmatched. Germline CDR1 reads MDHEN; CDR2 reads SYDVKM. CDR3 bases: TGTGCCAGCAGTTTAATCGGGACAGGGGGTAACATTCAGTACTTC. Amino acid sequence: CASSLIGTGGNIQYF.

The chain joins TRBV10-3 to TRBJ2-7; 8 bases are a match to TRBD2. V lost 8 bases and J lost 0; bases outside the gene matches: 6. Germline CDR1 is ENHRY and CDR2 is SYGVKD. The CDR3 sequence is 14 residues long. The CDR3 sequence: CAILSGESSYEQYF. The CDR3 nucleotides are TGTGCCATCCTTAGCGGGGAGAGCTCCTACGAGCAGTACTTC.

The chain couples TRBV10-3 to TRBJ2-1; weak D call: TRBD2 (5 bases). Germline V gives CDR1 ENHRY, CDR2 SYGVKD. This CDR3 has 17 amino acids. The ends were cut back, 3 bases at V and 5 bases at J, with 20 bases in the middle. CDR3 DNA sequence: TGTGCCATCAGTGATCAAGGGCGGAGGAGCAGTAACAATGAGCAGTTCTTC. It specifies CAISDQGRRSSNNEQFF.

This clone was detected only a few times. The V gene is TRBV4-1, the J gene TRBJ2-1; a weak D match, TRBD1 (6 bases). This CDR3 is 16 amino acids long. Germline V gene lookup returns CDR1 MGHRA and CDR2 YSYEKL. V dropped 1 base and J dropped 3 bases, with 13 bases sitting between them. CDR3 DNA sequence: TGCGCCAGCAGCCAAGTTTGGCAGGGGTTCTACAATGAGCAGTTCTTC. This encodes CASSQVWQGFYNEQFF.

The chain employs TRBV9 and TRBJ1-3; D not certain. The CDR3 spans 14 residues. V lost 8 bases and J 0 bases, leaving 12 bases between the germline ends. Germline V gene sequence: CDR1 SGDLS, CDR2 YYNGEE. This chain's CDR3 is CASAVEDSGNTIYF. CDR3 in DNA: TGTGCCAGTGCGGTAGAAGACTCTGGAAACACCATATATTTT.

This clone was counted once. The genes are TRBV19 and TRBJ2-7; the D call may be TRBD1 or TRBD2 (6 bases each). The CDR3 contains 13 residues. Germline CDR1 is LNHDA and CDR2 is SQIVND (reference sequence). The ends were cut back, 8 bases at V and 6 bases at J, with 17 bases in the middle. The CDR3 reads CASARGDTTEQYF. The CDR3, as DNA: TGTGCCAGTGCTAGGGGGGATACGACCGAGCAGTACTTC.

The chain joins TRBV5-1 to TRBJ2-5; D is uncertain. CDR3 length: 14 amino acids. The ends were cut back, 2 bases at V and 1 base at J, with 9 bases in the middle. Germline CDR1 SGHRS, CDR2 YFSETQ. CDR3 loop: CASSLRRIQETQYF. CDR3 in DNA: TGCGCCAGCAGCTTAAGGCGGATCCAAGAGACCCAGTACTTC.

V and J are TRBV9 and TRBJ1-2; D gene unclear. The CDR3 loop spans 16 amino acids. Trimming stripped 3 bases from V and 1 base from J, with 16 bases between. CDR1 and CDR2 (germline): SGDLS, YYNGEE. CDR3 region: CASSGTRRGINYGYTF. CDR3 bases: TGTGCCAGCAGCGGAACCCGACGAGGGATTAACTATGGCTACACCTTC.

The CDR3 DNA is TGCGCCAGCAGTGAGTCGCAGGGCGGAAACAATGAGCAGTTCTTC. As protein: CASSESQGGNNEQFF. This rearrangement joins TRBV10-1 to TRBJ2-1, with D perhaps matching TRBD1 (5 bases). The CDR3 spans 15 residues. With 0 bases removed from V and 5 bases from J, the gap between germline ends came to 11 bases. Germline V gene lookup returns CDR1 WNHNN and CDR2 SYGVQD (reference sequence).

The chain links TRBV27 to TRBJ1-5; perhaps TRBD1 as D (6 bases). V lost 3 bases and J lost 5, with 14 bases in between. The CDR3 consists of 15 residues. Germline loops: CDR1 MNHEY, CDR2 SMNVEV (reference sequence). The CDR3 region is CASSLGGGTDQPQHF. The CDR3 DNA sequence: TGTGCCAGCAGTTTGGGAGGGGGTACTGATCAGCCCCAGCATTTT.

V usage is TRBV5-1 and J usage is TRBJ2-7; 7 nucleotides agree with TRBD2. Germline V lookup: CDR1 SGHRS, CDR2 YFSETQ. CDR3 length equals 17 residues. The junction had 13 bases not matched to a gene; V was cut back by 0 bases and J by 4 bases. CDR3 loop: CASSLDLRVGTNYEQYF. CDR3 DNA: TGCGCCAGCAGCTTGGATCTTCGGGTAGGGACTAATTACGAGCAGTACTTC.

This chain links TRBV11-3 with TRBJ1-1; tentatively, D is TRBD1 (5 bases). The ends were cut back, 4 bases at V and 3 bases at J, with 12 bases in the middle. Germline CDR1 is SGHNT and CDR2 is YENEEA. The length of the CDR3 is 14 residues. The CDR3 loop reads CASSSTEYYTEAFF. The CDR3 nucleotides are TGTGCCAGCAGCTCGACAGAATACTACACTGAAGCTTTCTTT.

The chain employs TRBV19 and TRBJ2-1; 9 bases fit TRBD1. V gave up 5 bases and J gave up 6 bases; unmatched junction bases: 5. The germline V gene encodes CDR1 LNHDA and CDR2 SQIVND (reference sequence). The CDR3 has 14 amino acids. The CDR3 sequence is CASSSGTGINEQFF. CDR3 nucleotide sequence: TGTGCCAGTAGTTCCGGGACAGGGATCAATGAGCAGTTCTTC.

The chain is built from TRBV7-9 and TRBJ2-1, with D perhaps TRBD1 (5 bases). Germline loops: CDR1 SEHNR, CDR2 FQNEAQ (reference sequence). Deletions cut 5 bases from V and 4 bases from J, with 18 bases between. CDR3 length: 16 residues. CDR3 region: CASSPRLGRKYNEQFF. CDR3 in DNA: TGTGCCAGCAGCCCTAGGTTGGGGCGGAAATACAATGAGCAGTTCTTC.

This clone is a singleton in its sample. This sequence joins TRBV5-1 and TRBJ2-5; tentative D call: TRBD2 (5 bases). The germline gives CDR1 SGHRS, CDR2 YFSETQ. This CDR3 region has 14 residues. The V and J ends lost 0 bases and 4 bases respectively, with 10 bases between them. The CDR3 is CASSLVASPETQYF. DNA for the CDR3: TGCGCCAGCAGCTTGGTGGCTAGCCCAGAGACCCAGTACTTC.

The chain joins TRBV19 to TRBJ1-4; a weak D match, TRBD1 (5 bases). Germline CDR1 is LNHDA and CDR2 is SQIVND (reference sequence). Trimming stripped 5 bases from V and 5 bases from J, with 18 bases between. There are 16 residues in the CDR3. In DNA, the CDR3 is TGTGCCAGTAGTCCCCCCGGGGGGAAGAGAAATGAAAAACTGTTTTTT. This codes for CASSPPGGKRNEKLFF.

The chain employs TRBV6-5 and TRBJ2-2, with TRBD1 as a possible D gene (6 bases). This CDR3 is built from 14 residues. V was trimmed by 5 bases and J by 1 base, leaving 8 bases between them. Germline loops: CDR1 MNHEY, CDR2 SVGAGI. The CDR3 DNA reads as TGTGCCAGCAGTCCGGGACAGAACACCGGGGAGCTGTTTTTT. This encodes CASSPGQNTGELFF.